The clone carrying this T cell receptor beta chain was seen many times. Its antigen remains unknown. Relying on iRepertoire HTBI primers and Arm-PCR of CDR3 regions, the team built TCR beta libraries. TCRdb itself ran the multiplex PCR reads through MiXCR, one entry per CDR3 protein. In the table there are under 800,000 distinct CDR3 sequences, about 15% of which are singletons. The source of the sample is a study of regulatory T cells in long-lasting Graves disease. General study results and limits: Persistent Graves' patients showed less TCR diversity than newly diagnosed patients showed.

Noted time point: newly diagnosed GD, antithyroid drugs for less than 3 months. The TCR library used RNA extracted from PBMCs. Trimming at V came to 5 bases and at J to 6 bases, leaving 10 bases not matched to a gene. CDR1 DFQATT and CDR2 SNEGSKA come from the germline V gene (reference sequence). The CDR3 is made up of 13 amino acids. In addition, the sample was reused for a study of T cells in Graves' hyperthyroidism and ophthalmopathy.

The chain is built from TRBV20-1 and TRBJ2-7; 7 bases agree with TRBD2. The sequencing here drew on peripheral blood mononuclear cells (PBMCs), taken at new diagnosis, from a patient treated with antithyroid drugs. This sequence originates from a woman aged 30 to 39 with Graves disease. The CDR3 bases are TGCAGTGCTCGACGGGGAGGGGCCTCCGAGCAGTACTTC. Translated: CSARRGGASEQYF.